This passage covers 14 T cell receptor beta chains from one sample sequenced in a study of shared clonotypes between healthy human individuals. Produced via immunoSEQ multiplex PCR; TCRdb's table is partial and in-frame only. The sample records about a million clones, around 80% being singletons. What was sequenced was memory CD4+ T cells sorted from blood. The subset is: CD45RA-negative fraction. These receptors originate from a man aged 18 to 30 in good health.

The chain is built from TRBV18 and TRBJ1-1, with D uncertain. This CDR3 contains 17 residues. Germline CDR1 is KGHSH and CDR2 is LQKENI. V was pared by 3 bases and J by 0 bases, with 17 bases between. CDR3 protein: CASSPSRAVLVNTEAFF. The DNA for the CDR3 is TGTGCCAGCTCACCTTCCCGGGCCGTATTAGTGAACACTGAAGCTTTCTTT. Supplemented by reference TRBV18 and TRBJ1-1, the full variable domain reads NAGVMQNPRHLVRRRGQEARLRCSPMKGHSHVYWYRQLPEEGLKFMVYLQKENIIDESGMPKERFSAEFPKEGPSILRIQQVVRGDSAAYFCASSPSRAVLVNTEAFFGQGTRLTVV.

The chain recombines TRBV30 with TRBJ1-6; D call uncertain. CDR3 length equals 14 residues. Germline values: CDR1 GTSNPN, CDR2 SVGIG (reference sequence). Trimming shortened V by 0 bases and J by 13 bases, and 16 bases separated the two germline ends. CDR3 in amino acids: CAWSVRSGWSPLHF. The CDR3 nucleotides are TGTGCCTGGAGTGTAAGATCGGGGTGGAGTCCCCTCCACTTT.

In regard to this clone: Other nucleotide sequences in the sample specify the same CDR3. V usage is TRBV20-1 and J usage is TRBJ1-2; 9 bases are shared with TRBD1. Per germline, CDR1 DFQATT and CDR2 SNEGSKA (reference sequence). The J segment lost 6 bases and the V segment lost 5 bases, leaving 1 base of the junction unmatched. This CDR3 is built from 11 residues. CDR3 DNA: TGCAGTGCTTGGACAGGGGATGGCTACACCTTC. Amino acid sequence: CSAWTGDGYTF.

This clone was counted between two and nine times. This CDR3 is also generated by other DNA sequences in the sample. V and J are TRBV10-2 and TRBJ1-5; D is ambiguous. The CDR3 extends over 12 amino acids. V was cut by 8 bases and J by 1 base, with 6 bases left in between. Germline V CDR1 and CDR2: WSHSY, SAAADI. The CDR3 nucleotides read TGCGCCAGCGCGGGAAGCAATCAGCCCCAGCATTTT. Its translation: CASAGSNQPQHF.

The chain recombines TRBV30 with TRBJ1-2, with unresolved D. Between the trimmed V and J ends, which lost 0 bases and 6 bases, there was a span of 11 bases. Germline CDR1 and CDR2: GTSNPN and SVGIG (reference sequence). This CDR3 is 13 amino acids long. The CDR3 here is CAWSVFDTHGYTF. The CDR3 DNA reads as TGTGCCTGGAGTGTTTTTGACACCCATGGCTACACCTTC.

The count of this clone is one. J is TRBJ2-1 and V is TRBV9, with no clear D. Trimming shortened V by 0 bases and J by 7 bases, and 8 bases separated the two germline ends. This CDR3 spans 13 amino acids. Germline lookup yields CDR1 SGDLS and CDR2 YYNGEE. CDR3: CASSVAETNEQFF. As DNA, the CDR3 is TGTGCCAGCAGCGTAGCGGAAACAAATGAGCAGTTCTTC.

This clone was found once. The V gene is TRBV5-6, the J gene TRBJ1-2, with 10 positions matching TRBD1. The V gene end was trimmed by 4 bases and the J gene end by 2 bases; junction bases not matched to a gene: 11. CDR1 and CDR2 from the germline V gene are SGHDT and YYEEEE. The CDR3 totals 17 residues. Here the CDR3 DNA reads TGTGCCAGCAGCGAGACAGGGGGCTACGAGGGGAACTATGGCTACACCTTC. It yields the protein CASSETGGYEGNYGYTF.

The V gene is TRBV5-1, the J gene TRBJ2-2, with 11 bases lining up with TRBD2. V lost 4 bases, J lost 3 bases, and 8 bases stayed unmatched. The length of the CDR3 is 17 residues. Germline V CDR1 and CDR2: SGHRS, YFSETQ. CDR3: CASSPETSGMDTGELFF. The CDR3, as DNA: TGCGCCAGCAGCCCGGAGACTAGCGGGATGGACACCGGGGAGCTGTTTTTT.

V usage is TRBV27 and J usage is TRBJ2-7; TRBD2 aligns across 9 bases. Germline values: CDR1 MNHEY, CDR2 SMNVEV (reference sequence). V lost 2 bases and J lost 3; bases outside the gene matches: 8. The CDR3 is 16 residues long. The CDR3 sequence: CASSLDGRGGIYEQYF. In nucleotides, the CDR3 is TGTGCCAGCAGTTTAGATGGGCGGGGGGGAATCTACGAGCAGTACTTC.

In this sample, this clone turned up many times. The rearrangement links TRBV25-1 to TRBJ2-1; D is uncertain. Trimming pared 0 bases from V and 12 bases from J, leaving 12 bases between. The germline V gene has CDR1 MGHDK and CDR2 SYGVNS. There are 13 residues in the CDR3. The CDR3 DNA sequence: TGTGCCAGCAGTGAATATGGGCGGTATGGGCAGTTCTTC. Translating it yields CASSEYGRYGQFF.

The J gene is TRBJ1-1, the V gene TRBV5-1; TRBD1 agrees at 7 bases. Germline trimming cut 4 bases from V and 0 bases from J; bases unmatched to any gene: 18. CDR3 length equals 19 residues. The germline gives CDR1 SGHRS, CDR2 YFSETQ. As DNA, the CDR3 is TGCGCCAGCAGCGGAGGGCCGGGACAGCGCCAGATTATGAACACTGAAGCTTTCTTT. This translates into CASSGGPGQRQIMNTEAFF.

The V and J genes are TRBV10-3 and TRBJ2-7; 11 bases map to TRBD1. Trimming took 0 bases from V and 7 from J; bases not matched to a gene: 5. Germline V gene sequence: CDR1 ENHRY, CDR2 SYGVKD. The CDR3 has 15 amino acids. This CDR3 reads CAISESGQGAGEQYF. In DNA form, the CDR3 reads TGTGCCATCAGTGAGTCAGGACAGGGGGCAGGGGAGCAGTACTTC.

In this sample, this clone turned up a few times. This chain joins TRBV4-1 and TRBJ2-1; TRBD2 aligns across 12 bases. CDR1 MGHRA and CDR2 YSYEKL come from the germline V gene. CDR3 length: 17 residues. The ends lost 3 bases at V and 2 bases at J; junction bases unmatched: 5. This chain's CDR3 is CASSQGGLAGTYNEQFF. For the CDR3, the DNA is TGCGCCAGCAGCCAGGGTGGACTAGCGGGGACCTACAATGAGCAGTTCTTC.

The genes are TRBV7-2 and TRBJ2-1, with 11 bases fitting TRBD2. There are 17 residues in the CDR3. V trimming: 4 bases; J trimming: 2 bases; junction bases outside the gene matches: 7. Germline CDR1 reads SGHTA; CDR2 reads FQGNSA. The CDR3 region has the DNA TGTGCCAGCAGCTCCACTAGCGGGGGACTTACCTACAATGAGCAGTTCTTC. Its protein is CASSSTSGGLTYNEQFF. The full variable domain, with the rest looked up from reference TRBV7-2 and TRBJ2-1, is GAGVSQSPSNKVTEKGKDVELRCDPISGHTALYWYRQSLGQGLEFLIYFQGNSAPDKSGLPSDRFSAERTGGSVSTLTIQRTQQEDSAVYLCASSSTSGGLTYNEQFFGPGTRLTVL.